This T cell receptor (beta chain) was sequenced in a study of cytomegalovirus exposure and HLA in healthy donors (dated by TCRdb to the late 2010s). For the wider study: In an earlier analysis of 450 to 750 of the donors, under 300 Gb of sequence data and 95 million to 130 million unique TCR beta sequences from some 170 million T cells were reported. An early release that covered fewer than 750 HLA-typed donors contained about 300 gigabases of sequencing data and approximately 85 million unique TCR sequences. Among the approximately 400 genotyped donors, more than 70% belonged to the genetic ancestry cluster associated with self-reported Caucasian donors. The aim of the study was to test whether cataloging public T cell receptors could identify signatures of past pathogen exposure. Using immunosequencing, the study profiled T cell repertoires from 500 to 800 subjects and related those repertoires to cytomegalovirus serostatus. A separate validation cohort of some 130 different subjects was used in addition to the roughly 640-subject first cohort. To predict cytomegalovirus infection status, the study combined high-throughput TCR immunosequencing, statistical association of individual TCRs with disease status, and machine learning. A later analysis re-analyzed previously published TCR beta repertoires from roughly 690 donors and added high-resolution HLA genotyping to study TCR occurrence patterns. Rather than drawing on any new phenotypic data, the later analysis identified candidate immune exposures from TCR beta sequences and the way those sequences occurred across donors. To decide whether each TCR beta V gene segment behaved as functional or pseudogenic, an earlier analysis of several hundred of the donors relied on high-throughput TCR beta sequencing. Donor age, sex, ethnicity and CMV serostatus were compiled together with the repertoire data. Genome-wide SNP genotypes for about three fifths of the roughly 670 donors were used in a later genetic analysis, which treated that subset as a discovery cohort. All discovery cohort repertoires had been generated on a single sequencing platform. Class I and class II HLA loci were covered by the typing at four-digit resolution. Typing coverage differed by locus: A, B, C, DRB1 and DQB1 were typed in about 629-640 donors, DQA1 in about 510, DPA1 in approximately 610, and DPB1 in just under 490. Roughly 5 DR-DQ haplotypes were handled as single units for association and clustering, since linkage in the cohort was strong. On average, about 240,000 unique TCR beta nucleotide sequences were sequenced per donor among a few hundred genotyped donors of the cohort, with approximately 18% of those sequences being non-productive. Study-wide findings and limitations: Most TCR sequences were seen in very few donors, while some public TCRs were found in many individuals. In a later analysis, 15,000 to 20,000 TCR beta sequences were associated with specific HLA alleles at a false discovery rate of 0.05. The classifier was reported to diagnose cytomegalovirus status with high specificity and sensitivity in both the original cohort and the validation cohort. According to a later genetic analysis, donors in an Asian-associated ancestry cluster had fewer N-insertions in productive TCRs than the approximately 630-donor mean. Immune exposure information for the cohort was limited to CMV serostatus. Roughly uniform sequencing depth across donors was assumed in presence/absence analyses, although this assumption may not hold. An association between a missense DCLRE1C variant and V-gene and J-gene trimming of TCR beta chains was found in a later genetic analysis and replicated in an independent cohort. Strong co-occurrence of HLA alleles, especially DR and DQ, made assigning TCR associations to individual alleles difficult. Some IMGT-functional V segments, including TRBV6-2 and TRBV6-3, could not be told apart with the 87-base-pair reads, so those segments were excluded. In a later analysis, TCR association rates were found to vary across HLA loci, with the most associated TCRs seen for DRB1 alleles and the fewest for HLA-C alleles. It was suggested by the authors that the approach could potentially be generalized to other disease states and immunological phenotypes. Most CMV-associated TCR beta chains appeared to be HLA-restricted in a later analysis, and the HLA associations seemed to be driven largely by CMV exposure. A further reported finding was that TCR beta sequences accurately predicted the HLA-A and HLA-B alleles for most subjects in the first cohort. Because counts were too low, roughly 16 rarely observed V segments, including chromosome 9 orphons, were left out of the earlier analysis of several hundred of the donors. In a later analysis, HLA-associated TCR beta chains showed more clonal expansion and lower generation probabilities than non-associated chains that were equally common. In a later analysis, several top co-occurrence clusters were reported to appear linked to parvovirus B19, influenza, CMV and Epstein-Barr virus. In the study, approximately 150 TCR beta chains were listed as associated with cytomegalovirus. Three of the identified cytomegalovirus-associated TCR beta chains were confirmed in vitro to be specific for cytomegalovirus antigens. A cluster of highly shared sequence variants was judged likely to be a technical artifact of the sequencing pipeline. Linkage disequilibrium might explain the correlated functional status among segregating V segments, but an unknown experimental factor could not be ruled out. Because HLA typing was missing for some donors at each locus, association tests included only the typed subset. This cohort had only TCR beta chains sequenced, and the lack of alpha or paired-chain data limited which features could be detected. In an earlier analysis of around 600 of the donors, most TCR beta V segments appeared in productive rearrangements about 87% or about 30% of the time, broadly matching IMGT annotations.

The cohort consisted of 600 to 750 healthy bone marrow donors. At the time of sampling, every cohort member was nominally healthy, though immune exposures that went unrecorded were likely present. The donor was CMV seropositive and belonged to the group of 250 to 300 seropositive cohort members. Every donor gave a peripheral blood sample, and the peripheral blood mononuclear cells from that sample were used for TCR beta sequencing. Genomic DNA was extracted from the blood cell samples with the Qiagen DNeasy Blood Extraction Kit. Sequences MNHEY (CDR1) and SMNVEV (CDR2) are obtained from the germline V gene (reference sequence). The junction carries 13 bases between V and J, which are trimmed by 1 base and 3 bases respectively. The CDR3 runs 16 amino acids, cysteine and phenylalanine included. The CDR3 DNA has 48 bases and is translated from base 1. The library was prepared using the immunoSEQ multiplex PCR assay. The multiplex PCR relied on a mix of 60 forward primers for TCR Vbeta segments and 13 reverse primers for TCR Jbeta segments. A multiplex PCR assay on genomic DNA amplified the CDR3 region of rearranged TCR beta genes. On the Illumina HiSeq System, the amplified TCR beta libraries were sequenced as 87-base-pair reads. The original methods were these. Across the 700 or so repertoires, a later analysis counted approximately 75 million unique TCR beta chains, roughly 11 million of which were shared by at least two donors. Raw reads were error-corrected and collapsed into unique sequences with a nearest-neighbor algorithm that merged closely related sequences to remove PCR and sequencing errors. V, D and J gene segments were assigned by aligning CDR3 sequences to IMGT reference sequences. For a sequence to be retained, a match of at least six nucleotides to both a V gene segment and a J gene segment was required. Rearrangements were called productive when the CDR3 lacked stop codons and stayed in frame with V and J; all others were non-productive. CDR3 was defined according to IMGT convention as the region running from the second conserved V-encoded cysteine to the conserved J-encoded phenylalanine. The earlier analysis of about 620 of the donors excluded sequences that lacked an unambiguous match to a single V gene segment. An earlier analysis of several hundred of the donors called V segments functional above 56.7% productive rearrangements and segregating when the between-donor standard deviation exceeded 5%. A statistical classification framework was built to diagnose cytomegalovirus status from the catalog of TCR beta chain sequences. V and J gene assignment, in a later analysis, came from comparing TCR nucleotide sequences with IMGT/GENE-DB human TR gene sequences. A later analysis assigned CDR3 sequences and most-parsimonious VDJ recombination scenarios with the TCRdist pipeline. A later analysis defined each TCR beta chain by its CDR3 amino acid sequence plus V-gene family, and excluded reads lacking a unique V-gene family. To address suspected cross-contamination and a sequencing artifact, a later analysis removed 450 to 700 highly shared, low-generation-probability nucleotide sequences. A later analysis calculated a clonal expansion index for each public chain from normalized within-repertoire ranks of inferred template counts. In a later analysis, generation probabilities were computed using a VDJ recombination model fitted to out-of-frame rearrangements, and the results were checked against IGoR. In a later analysis, TCR-TCR, TCR-HLA and TCR-CMV co-occurrence was scored with hypergeometric tests, and a repertoire-size bias correction was applied to TCR pairs. A later analysis estimated false discovery rates by permuting HLA or CMV assignments 20 times. In a later analysis, co-occurring TCRs were grouped using DBSCAN, with TCRdist sequence similarity added in when clustering inside HLA-allele-positive subsets. For co-occurrence clustering, repertoires with fewer than 30,000 or more than 120,000 public chains were excluded, along with roughly 5 repertoires with anomalous nucleotide sharing. What TCRdb holds here is the immuneACCESS table cut down to in-frame rearrangements. Part of the clones is not present; checked against another copy, under half of the missing clones reflect an unresolved V gene, and the others are unexplained. V, J and clone size are those of that table, while D and trimming were read from the DNA. The sample includes some 120,000 clones, with 60% to 75% observed a single time. The ten biggest clones cover nearly 3% of the sample.

This clone was seen only once. What this receptor recognizes is not known. Base quality data are lacking; no much larger clone is found one base away. The chain joins TRBV27 to TRBJ1-5, with the D gene call left open. Material: PBMCs. This receptor was taken from a woman aged 40 to 50 in good health and CMV-seropositive. The DNA sequence is as follows: TGTGCCAGCAGTTTATATCCCGGGGTTAACAATCAGCCCCAGCATTTT. It specifies CASSLYPGVNNQPQHF.